Listed below are T cell receptor beta chains from one sample, sequenced in a study of shared clonotypes between healthy human individuals. The protocol was immunoSEQ multiplex PCR, while the TCRdb copy is restricted to in-frame clones and leaves out a portion. The table has nearly 1 million clones, over 75% seen once. The sample was memory CD4+ T cells sorted from blood. The source is a man aged 18 to 30 in good health. Both conserved end residues are part of each CDR3. D genes are given only for firm matches. A clone size is listed for some rows: how often the clone was seen (once, few, many), or a class if it is expanded.

>TRBD1|TRBJ2-4|TRBV2|few
CASGDSFIAKNIQYF
TGTGCCAGCGGGGACAGTTTTATAGCCAAAAACATTCAGTACTTC
>.|TRBJ2-3|TRBV5-8|.
CASSLEQGKADTQYF
TGTGCCAGCAGCTTGGAACAGGGCAAGGCAGATACGCAGTATTTT
>.|TRBJ2-3|TRBV5-1|.
CASSPRDGRTDTQYF
TGCGCCAGCAGCCCCCGGGACGGGAGAACAGATACGCAGTATTTT
>TRBD2|TRBJ2-5|TRBV5-1|.
CASSLEGLAASQETQYF
TGCGCCAGCAGCTTGGAAGGGCTAGCGGCAAGTCAAGAGACCCAGTACTTC
>.|TRBJ2-1|TRBV28|once
CASTERDTAFF
TGTGCCAGCACGGAGCGCGACACTGCATTCTTC
>TRBD1|TRBJ1-5|TRBV19|.
CASSMTGSNQPQHF
TGTGCCAGTAGTATGACAGGGAGCAATCAGCCCCAGCATTTT
>.|TRBJ2-7|TRBV9|few
CASSVAGHGIDEQYF
TGTGCCAGCAGCGTAGCCGGACATGGGATTGACGAGCAGTACTTC
>.|TRBJ1-1|TRBV6-1|.
CASSEVGAEAFF
TGTGCCAGCAGTGAAGTAGGGGCTGAAGCTTTCTTT
>.|TRBJ1-4|TRBV28|.
CASRYNEKLFF
TGTGCCAGCAGGTATAATGAAAAACTGTTTTTT
>TRBD1|TRBJ1-1|TRBV5-4|many
CASSTPTGSNTEAFF
TGTGCCAGCAGCACCCCGACAGGGTCTAACACTGAAGCTTTCTTT
>.|TRBJ1-4|TRBV2|.
CASSGILRGVGEKLFF
TGTGCCAGCAGTGGGATATTACGGGGGGTCGGTGAAAAACTGTTTTTT
>.|TRBJ1-5|TRBV6-1|.
CASRGGSFNQPQHF
TGTGCCAGCAGGGGGGGGTCGTTTAATCAGCCCCAGCATTTT
>.|TRBJ1-1|TRBV6-1|once
CASSETPGTEAFF
TGTGCCAGCAGTGAAACCCCCGGTACTGAAGCTTTCTTT
>.|TRBJ1-2|TRBV6-5|.
CASSYSSRGDDGYTF
TGTGCCAGCAGTTACTCTTCCAGAGGGGATGATGGCTACACCTTC
>TRBD2|TRBJ2-3|TRBV5-4|.
CASSPGLAGIGADTQYF
TGTGCCAGCAGCCCGGGACTAGCGGGGATTGGAGCAGATACGCAGTATTTT
>.|TRBJ1-4|TRBV14|.
CASSQAMLTTNEKLFF
TGTGCCAGCAGCCAAGCTATGCTGACGACCAACGAAAAACTGTTTTTT
>.|TRBJ1-1|TRBV11-2|.
CASSSGLNTEAFF
TGTGCCAGCAGCTCGGGGCTGAACACTGAAGCTTTCTTT
>.|TRBJ2-1|TRBV29-1|.
CSVEGLKGNEQFF
TGCAGCGTTGAAGGGCTGAAGGGCAATGAGCAGTTCTTC
>TRBD1|TRBJ1-4|TRBV7-8|.
CASSLQGAVNEKLFF
TGTGCCAGCAGCTTACAGGGGGCAGTTAATGAAAAACTGTTTTTT
>.|TRBJ1-2|TRBV15|once
CATTDRLANYGYTF
TGTGCCACTACCGACAGGCTGGCTAACTATGGCTACACCTTC
>.|TRBJ1-1|TRBV5-4|.
CASSLGPGRHMNTEAFF
TGTGCCAGCAGCTTAGGTCCAGGGCGACACATGAACACTGAAGCTTTCTTT
>.|TRBJ2-5|TRBV5-6|.
CASSLRQGGETQYF
TGTGCCAGCAGCTTGAGGCAGGGTGGAGAGACCCAGTACTTC
>TRBD1|TRBJ1-5|TRBV10-2|.
CASSEAGGISQPQHF
TGCGCCAGCAGTGAAGCAGGGGGCATAAGTCAGCCCCAGCATTTT
>.|TRBJ1-5|TRBV7-9|.
CASSLAGIVGGNQPQHF
TGTGCCAGCAGCTTAGCGGGTATTGTAGGTGGAAATCAGCCCCAGCATTTT
>.|TRBJ1-3|TRBV9|.
CASSPLQGGGRNTIYF
TGTGCCAGCAGCCCCCTACAAGGAGGGGGGCGAAACACCATATATTTT
>.|TRBJ1-5|TRBV2|few
CASSEAGGNQPQHF
TGTGCCAGCAGTGAAGCGGGAGGGAATCAGCCCCAGCATTTT
>.|TRBJ1-5|TRBV9|few
CASSVGPTNQPQHF
TGTGCCAGCAGCGTAGGTCCCACTAATCAGCCCCAGCATTTT
>.|TRBJ2-3|TRBV12-5|.
CASNQGSTDTQYF
TGTGCTAGCAATCAAGGTAGCACAGATACGCAGTATTTT
>TRBD1|TRBJ1-2|TRBV5-1|.
CASSPRTGGVSYGYTF
TGCGCCAGCAGCCCCCGGACAGGGGGGGTATCCTATGGCTACACCTTC
>.|TRBJ1-2|TRBV7-2|.
CASSPGNNYGYTF
TGTGCCAGCAGCCCAGGGAATAACTATGGCTACACCTTC
>.|TRBJ1-1|TRBV19|once
CASSPRVGNTEAFF
TGTGCCAGTAGTCCCCGGGTGGGGAACACTGAAGCTTTCTTT
>.|TRBJ2-7|TRBV30|.
CAWSKGPRYEQYF
TGTGCCTGGAGTAAGGGGCCAAGATACGAGCAGTACTTC
>TRBD2|TRBJ2-7|TRBV7-2|.
CASSRRTSGAYEQYF
TGTGCCAGCAGCAGACGGACTAGCGGAGCCTACGAGCAGTACTTC
>.|TRBJ1-1|TRBV19|once
CASAIRQDLTAEAFF
TGTGCCAGTGCTATTCGACAGGATTTGACGGCTGAAGCTTTCTTT
>.|TRBJ1-1|TRBV2|.
CATQGNTEAFF
TGTGCCACGCAGGGGAACACTGAAGCTTTCTTT
>.|TRBJ2-5|TRBV2|.
CASRADGQETQYF
TGTGCCAGCAGGGCGGACGGACAAGAGACCCAGTACTTC
>.|TRBJ1-4|TRBV5-1|.
CASRGTNEKLFF
TGCGCCAGCAGGGGAACTAATGAAAAACTGTTTTTT
>.|TRBJ2-5|TRBV7-8|once
CASSLKRLQETQYF
TGTGCCAGCAGCTTAAAGCGGCTCCAAGAGACCCAGTACTTC
>.|TRBJ2-7|TRBV5-1|.
CASSFDNPLYEQYF
TGCGCCAGCAGCTTCGATAATCCCCTCTACGAGCAGTACTTC
>.|TRBJ2-3|TRBV4-1|.
CASSHPGRGGRWADTQYF
TGCGCCAGCAGCCACCCCGGGCGGGGCGGACGGTGGGCAGATACGCAGTATTTT
>.|TRBJ2-1|TRBV2|.
CASSEEGGGPQFF
TGTGCCAGCAGTGAAGAGGGGGGTGGACCGCAGTTCTTC
>TRBD2|TRBJ2-2|TRBV7-2|.
CASSLWSGTPGELFF
TGTGCCAGCAGCTTATGGAGCGGGACCCCCGGGGAGCTGTTTTTT
>TRBD1|TRBJ1-4|TRBV5-1|.
CASSRTGGYGTNEKLFF
TGCGCCAGCAGTCGTACAGGGGGCTATGGGACTAATGAAAAACTGTTTTTT
>.|TRBJ2-1|TRBV2|.
CASSFYEQFF
TGTGCCAGCAGTTTCTATGAGCAGTTCTTC
>TRBD2|TRBJ2-7|TRBV5-8|.
CASSLSSGGAFPHEQYF
TGTGCCAGCAGCTTGAGTAGCGGGGGGGCTTTTCCCCACGAGCAGTACTTC
>.|TRBJ1-5|TRBV5-8|once
CASSFGTESNQPQHF
TGTGCCAGCAGCTTCGGGACGGAGAGCAATCAGCCCCAGCATTTT
>TRBD2|TRBJ2-1|TRBV5-4|.
CASSIAGTYNEQFF
TGTGCCAGCAGTATAGCGGGCACTTACAATGAGCAGTTCTTC
>.|TRBJ2-2|TRBV5-4|.
CASTTGRVLNTGELFF
TGTGCCAGCACTACCGGACGGGTACTGAACACCGGGGAGCTGTTTTTT
>.|TRBJ1-1|TRBV30|few
CAWNVIRNTEAFF
TGTGCCTGGAATGTAATCCGTAACACTGAAGCTTTCTTT
>TRBD2|TRBJ2-5|TRBV5-1|.
CASSLLGEGRETQYF
TGCGCCAGCAGCCTTCTGGGGGAGGGCCGAGAGACCCAGTACTTC